This TCR beta chain was sequenced for a study of T-cell memory formation after mild COVID-19. The length of the CDR3 is 13 residues. Germline values: CDR1 SGDLS, CDR2 YYNGEE. V shed 2 bases, J shed 11 bases, and the junction held 9 bases outside the gene matches. In TCRdb, the 5' RACE reads were re-called with MiXCR into one record per CDR3 protein. The repertoire holds 120,000 to 150,000 distinct CDR3 sequences, with around 15% as singletons. This chain joins TRBV9 and TRBJ1-1; 7 bases map to TRBD1. This clonotype originated in an adult woman who had mild COVID-19 (a few samples of this study predate the infection). Cell type and time point are not known. What was sequenced was PBMCs or a T cell subset sorted from them (not recorded which). The CDR3 protein is CASSVSDRAGAFF. CDR3 nucleotides: TGTGCCAGCAGCGTTTCCGACAGGGCCGGGGCTTTCTTT.